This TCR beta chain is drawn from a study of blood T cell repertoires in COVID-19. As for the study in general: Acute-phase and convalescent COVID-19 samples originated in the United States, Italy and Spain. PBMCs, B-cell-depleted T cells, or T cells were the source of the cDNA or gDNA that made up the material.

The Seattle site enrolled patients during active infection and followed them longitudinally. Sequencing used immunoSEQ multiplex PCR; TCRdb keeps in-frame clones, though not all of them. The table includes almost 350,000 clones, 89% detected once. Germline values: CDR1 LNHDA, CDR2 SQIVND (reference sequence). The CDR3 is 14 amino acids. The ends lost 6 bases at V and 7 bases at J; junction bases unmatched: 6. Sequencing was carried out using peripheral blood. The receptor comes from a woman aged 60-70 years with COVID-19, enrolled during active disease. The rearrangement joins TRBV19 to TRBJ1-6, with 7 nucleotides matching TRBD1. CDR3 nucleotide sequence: TGTGCCAGTAGGGAGACAGGGTTAAATTCACCCCTCCACTTT. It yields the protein CASRETGLNSPLHF.